This T cell receptor beta chain originates from a study of blood T cell repertoires in COVID-19. Sequencing was performed with immunoSEQ multiplex PCR; in TCRdb, only in-frame clones are kept and a portion is missing. The sample yields 90,000 to 150,000 clones, about 83% seen once. With V trimmed by 1 base and J by 2 bases, 11 bases remained unmatched. The CDR3 is 18 amino acids. Per the germline V gene, CDR1 is SGHVS and CDR2 is FNYEAQ. This chain joins TRBV7-6 and TRBJ2-7; TRBD2 aligns across 10 bases. The sequence derives from a man aged 65-85 years with acute or convalescent COVID-19. The sequenced sample consisted of peripheral blood. CDR3 nucleotide sequence: TGTGCCAGCAGCTTAGGGGTTCTAGCGGGAGTGAAAACCTACGAGCAGTACTTC. It yields the protein CASSLGVLAGVKTYEQYF.